This T cell receptor (beta chain) was profiled in a study of monozygotic twins with inflammatory bowel disease. The V gene's germline CDR1 is GTSNPN and CDR2 SVGIG (reference sequence). CDR3 length: 18 residues. Following a re-call of the 5' RACE reads, TCRdb has one entry per CDR3 protein and lacks DNA. The sample includes over 150,000 distinct CDR3 sequences. This chain links TRBV30 with TRBJ2-2; checking the TCRdb D call of TRBD1 is not possible without DNA. Specimen: blood. This TCR derives from a human donor with ulcerative colitis or Crohn's disease, or a healthy co-twin of an affected twin (not recorded which). The CDR3 sequence is CAWSPPQGQSQGTGELFF.